This entry lists 13 T cell receptor beta chains sequenced from one sample in a study of cytomegalovirus exposure and HLA in healthy donors. Both 60 Vbeta primers and 13 Jbeta primers went into the PCR. Assay: immunoSEQ multiplex PCR; the TCRdb copy retains only in-frame clones and omits some. This table has 110,000 or so clones, 80% to 85% appearing once. Sequencing was performed on PBMCs. Receptors were obtained from a woman aged 40 to 55 in good health and CMV-seronegative.

The genes are TRBV12-5 and TRBJ2-2; perhaps TRBD1 as D (5 bases). This CDR3 region has 19 residues. Trimming took off 5 bases at V and 3 bases at J, with 25 bases between the two ends. Germline V gene data show CDR1 as LGHNT and CDR2 as FRNRAP. CDR3 in DNA: TGTGCTAGTGGTATTATTCACCAACGACAGCCTTCCGACACCGGGGAGCTGTTTTTT. This codes for CASGIIHQRQPSDTGELFF.

This chain links TRBV5-1 with TRBJ2-3; 13 bases map to TRBD2. V lost 3 bases, J lost 3 bases, and 4 bases stayed unmatched. Germline V gene lookup returns CDR1 SGHRS and CDR2 YFSETQ. This CDR3 spans 16 amino acids. The CDR3, as DNA: TGCGCCAGCAGCTCAACTAGCGGGGGGGCGACAGATACGCAGTATTTT. This encodes CASSSTSGGATDTQYF.

A word on this clone: One junction end disagrees with the germline gene, perhaps due to a read error. The V and J genes are TRBV27 and TRBJ2-1; 7 bases line up with TRBD2. This CDR3 comprises 15 residues. Per the germline V gene, CDR1 is MNHEY and CDR2 is SMNVEV (reference sequence). The CDR3 is CASSLTSASYNEQLF. The DNA for the CDR3 is TGTGCCAGCAGTTTAACTAGCGCTAGTTACAATGAGCAGCTCTTC.

The rearrangement links TRBV2 to TRBJ2-1; D may be TRBD1 (6 bases). This CDR3 contains 15 residues. Germline V lookup: CDR1 SNHLY, CDR2 FYNNEI. The V gene lost 3 bases and the J gene lost 8 bases, with 17 bases spanning the gap. CDR3: CASSDHRVGVDEQFF. CDR3 DNA sequence: TGTGCCAGCAGTGACCACAGGGTGGGGGTTGATGAGCAGTTCTTC.

This chain links TRBV7-2 with TRBJ2-3, with 8 positions matching TRBD1. The J segment lost 0 bases and the V segment lost 8 bases, leaving 4 bases of the junction unmatched. The CDR3 is made up of 14 amino acids. CDR1 is SGHTA and CDR2 is FQGNSA in the germline V gene. CDR3 DNA sequence: TGTGCCAGCCCCGGGACAGGCAGCACAGATACGCAGTATTTT. Its protein is CASPGTGSTDTQYF. The full variable domain, completed using reference TRBV7-2 and TRBJ2-3, is GAGVSQSPSNKVTEKGKDVELRCDPISGHTALYWYRQSLGQGLEFLIYFQGNSAPDKSGLPSDRFSAERTGGSVSTLTIQRTQQEDSAVYLCASPGTGSTDTQYFGPGTRLTVL.

This chain connects TRBV4-1 to TRBJ1-3, with 7 bases fitting TRBD1. V was pared by 3 bases and J by 7 bases, with 9 bases of the junction left unmatched. This CDR3 has 15 amino acids. In germline, CDR1 is MGHRA, CDR2 YSYEKL. CDR3 DNA: TGCGCCAGCAGCCAGCGAAATAGGGGGCTTAACACCATATATTTT. Translation: CASSQRNRGLNTIYF.

The V and J genes are TRBV6-1 and TRBJ2-5, with TRBD2 matching 12 bases. From germline, CDR1 is MNHNS and CDR2 SASEGT. The junction had 6 bases not matched to a gene; V was cut back by 6 bases and J by 4 bases. The CDR3 has 15 residues. This CDR3 is CASSLTSGGSETQYF. CDR3 in DNA: TGTGCCAGCAGCCTGACTAGCGGGGGTTCAGAGACCCAGTACTTC.

The chain employs TRBV28 and TRBJ2-2, with 13 bases aligning to TRBD2. The CDR3 loop spans 18 amino acids. The germline V gene has CDR1 MDHEN and CDR2 SYDVKM. V lost 4 bases and J lost 2; bases outside the gene matches: 7. The CDR3 bases are TGTGCCAGCAGTTCCCCGGGGACTAGCGGGACAAACACCGGGGAGCTGTTTTTT. The encoded protein is CASSSPGTSGTNTGELFF.

The sample holds one count of this clone. The J gene is TRBJ1-3, the V gene TRBV6-1, with D perhaps TRBD1 (6 bases). The CDR3 is made up of 16 amino acids. Germline CDR1 and CDR2: MNHNS and SASEGT. Trimming removed 2 bases at V and 4 bases at J, with 15 bases between. CDR3 loop: CASSENLGARGNTIYF. The CDR3 bases are TGTGCCAGCAGTGAAAACTTGGGGGCGAGAGGAAACACCATATATTTT.

This clone is medium-sized (0.01 to 0.1%). DNA for the CDR3: TGCGCCAGCAGGACAGGGGGCCTCAACACTGAAGCTTTCTTT. It is translated as CASRTGGLNTEAFF. This chain uses TRBV10-1 with TRBJ1-1; TRBD1 matches 10 bases. The trim removed 6 bases at V and 2 bases at J, leaving 3 bases unmatched. The CDR3 runs to 14 residues. Germline V CDR1 and CDR2: WNHNN, SYGVQD (reference sequence).

This chain joins TRBV11-3 and TRBJ2-5; D is ambiguous. The closer fit of TRBJ2-7 to the DNA end suggests the J call may be wrong. Germline CDR1 reads SGHNT; CDR2 reads YENEEA. This CDR3 comprises 12 residues. The CDR3 DNA follows: TGTGCCAGCAGCTCCCACTCCTACGAGCAGTACTTC. It is translated as CASSSHSYEQYF.

As DNA, the CDR3 is TGTGCCTGGAGTGAGAGCTCCTATAATTCACCCCTCCACTTT. This codes for CAWSESSYNSPLHF. The V gene is TRBV30, the J gene TRBJ1-6; no reliable D call. The CDR3 length is 14 residues. CDR1 and CDR2 (germline): GTSNPN, SVGIG (reference sequence). Trimming took off 1 base at V and 0 bases at J, with 4 bases between the two ends.

The chain has TRBV5-8 and TRBJ1-4, with 7 bases identical to TRBD1. The V segment lost 4 bases and the J segment 7 bases; nucleotides outside the gene matches: 10. Germline V lookup: CDR1 SGHTS, CDR2 YDEGEE. The CDR3 sequence is 15 residues long. The CDR3 sequence: CASSRRQGLGEKLFF. In DNA, the CDR3 is TGTGCCAGCAGCCGTAGACAGGGTCTGGGTGAAAAACTGTTTTTT.